This TCR beta chain comes out of a study of blood T cell repertoires in COVID-19. Across the whole study: The United States, Italy and Spain supplied acute and convalescent COVID-19 samples. PBMCs, B-cell-depleted T cells, or T cells were the source of the cDNA or gDNA that made up the material.

CDR1 SGHTA and CDR2 FQGNSA come from the germline V gene. With 5 bases clipped from V and 7 bases from J, the junction kept 11 bases outside the gene matches. The CDR3 length is 16 residues. Original processing notes: From reference gene primer amplification, estimates of nucleated cell counts were derived. Sequencing used immunoSEQ multiplex PCR; TCRdb keeps in-frame clones, though not all of them. V and J calls and clone size come straight from that table; D and trimming were deduced from the DNA. The table lists roughly 260,000 clones, approximately 90% of them singletons. This TCR derives from a woman in her 40s who had recovered from COVID-19. This chain links TRBV7-2 with TRBJ2-2; 9 nucleotides match TRBD1. The material sequenced was peripheral blood. CDR3 region: CASSPQGTGRGGELFF. As DNA, the CDR3 is TGTGCCAGCAGCCCCCAGGGGACAGGGAGGGGCGGGGAGCTGTTTTTT.